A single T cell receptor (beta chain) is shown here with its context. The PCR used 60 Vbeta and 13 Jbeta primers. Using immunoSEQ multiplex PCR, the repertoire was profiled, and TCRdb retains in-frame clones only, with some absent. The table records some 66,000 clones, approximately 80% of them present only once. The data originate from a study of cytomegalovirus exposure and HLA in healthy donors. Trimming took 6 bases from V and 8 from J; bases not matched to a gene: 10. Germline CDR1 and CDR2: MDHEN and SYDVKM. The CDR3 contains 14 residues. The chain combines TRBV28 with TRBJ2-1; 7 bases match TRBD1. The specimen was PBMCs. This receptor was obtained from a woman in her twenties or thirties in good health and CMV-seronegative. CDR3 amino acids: CASSRSRGLDEQFF. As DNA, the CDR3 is TGTGCCAGCAGCCGTTCAAGGGGGCTGGATGAGCAGTTCTTC.